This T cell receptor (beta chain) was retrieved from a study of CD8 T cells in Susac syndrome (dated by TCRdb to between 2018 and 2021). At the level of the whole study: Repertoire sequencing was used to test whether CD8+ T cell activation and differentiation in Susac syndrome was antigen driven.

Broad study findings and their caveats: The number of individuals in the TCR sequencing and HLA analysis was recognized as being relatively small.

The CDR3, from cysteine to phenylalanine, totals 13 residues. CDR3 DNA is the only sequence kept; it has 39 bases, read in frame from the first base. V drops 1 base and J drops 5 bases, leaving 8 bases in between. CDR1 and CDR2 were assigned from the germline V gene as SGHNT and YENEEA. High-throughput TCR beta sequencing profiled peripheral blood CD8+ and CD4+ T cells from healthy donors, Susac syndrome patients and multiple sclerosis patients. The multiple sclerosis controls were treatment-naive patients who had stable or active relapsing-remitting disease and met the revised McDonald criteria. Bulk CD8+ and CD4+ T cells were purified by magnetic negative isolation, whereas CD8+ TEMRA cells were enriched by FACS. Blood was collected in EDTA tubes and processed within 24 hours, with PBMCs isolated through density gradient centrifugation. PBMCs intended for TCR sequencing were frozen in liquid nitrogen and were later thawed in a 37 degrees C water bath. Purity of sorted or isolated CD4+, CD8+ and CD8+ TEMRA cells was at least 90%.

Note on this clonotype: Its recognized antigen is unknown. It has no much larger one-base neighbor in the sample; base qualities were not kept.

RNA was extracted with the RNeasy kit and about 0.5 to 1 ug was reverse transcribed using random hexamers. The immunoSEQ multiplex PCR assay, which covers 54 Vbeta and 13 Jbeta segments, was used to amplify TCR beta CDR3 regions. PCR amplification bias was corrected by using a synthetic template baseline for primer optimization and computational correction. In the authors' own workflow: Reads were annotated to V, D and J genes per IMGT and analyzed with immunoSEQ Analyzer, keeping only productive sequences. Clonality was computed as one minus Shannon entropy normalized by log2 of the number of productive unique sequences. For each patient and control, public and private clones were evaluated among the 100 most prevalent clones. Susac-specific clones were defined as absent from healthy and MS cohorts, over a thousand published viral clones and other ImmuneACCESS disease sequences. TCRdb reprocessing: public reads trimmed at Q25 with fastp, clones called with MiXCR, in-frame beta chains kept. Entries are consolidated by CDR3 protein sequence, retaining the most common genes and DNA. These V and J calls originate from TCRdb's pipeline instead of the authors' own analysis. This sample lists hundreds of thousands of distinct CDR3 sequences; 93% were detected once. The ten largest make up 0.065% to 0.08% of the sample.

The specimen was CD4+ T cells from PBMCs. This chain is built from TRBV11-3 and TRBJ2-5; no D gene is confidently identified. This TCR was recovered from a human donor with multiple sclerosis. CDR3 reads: CASSLVSFETQYF. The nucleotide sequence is TGTGCCAGCAGCTTAGTTAGCTTTGAGACCCAGTACTTC.